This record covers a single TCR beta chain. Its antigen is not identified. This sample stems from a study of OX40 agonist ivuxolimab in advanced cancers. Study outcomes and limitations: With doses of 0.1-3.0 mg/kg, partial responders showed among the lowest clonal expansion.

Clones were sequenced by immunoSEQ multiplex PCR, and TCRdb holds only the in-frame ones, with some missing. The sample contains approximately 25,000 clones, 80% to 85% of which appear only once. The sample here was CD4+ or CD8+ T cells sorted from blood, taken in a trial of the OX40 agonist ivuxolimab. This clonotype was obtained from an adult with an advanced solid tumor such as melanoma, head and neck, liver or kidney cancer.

CDR3 nucleotide sequence: TGCAGCGTTGAGGAGTTAGGACTGGATGAGCAGTTCTTC. The encoded protein is CSVEELGLDEQFF. The V and J genes are TRBV29-1 and TRBJ2-1; D possibly corresponds to TRBD2 (5 bases). Per germline, CDR1 SQVTM and CDR2 ANQGSEA. CDR3 size: 13 residues. V gave up 3 bases and J gave up 8 bases, with 14 bases separating them.